This entry describes one TCR beta chain. Its antigen is currently unknown. The record originates from a study of T cells after yellow fever vaccination. Template switching by 5'RACE produced TCR cDNA, adding a universal primer site and UMIs. TCRdb analysed the 5' RACE reads with MiXCR anew, one entry per CDR3 protein. The table records roughly 70,000 distinct CDR3 sequences, approximately 7.5% of them present only once. Whole-study results and caveats: CD4 and CD8 compartments shared a small share of clonotypes, likely from convergent recombination.

The material sequenced was CD8+ T cells sorted from PBMCs, taken on the day of the yellow fever booster vaccination. This receptor was taken from a man in his thirties or forties who received the YFV17D yellow fever vaccine.

The CDR3 sequence: CATSDGTTYEQYF. CDR3 bases: TGTGCCACCAGTGACGGGACTACCTACGAGCAGTACTTC. The chain links TRBV24-1 to TRBJ2-7; 7 nucleotides align to TRBD2. The CDR3 sequence is 13 residues long. The J segment lost 2 bases and the V segment lost 4 bases, leaving 1 base of the junction unmatched. Germline CDR1 and CDR2: KGHDR and SFDVKD.